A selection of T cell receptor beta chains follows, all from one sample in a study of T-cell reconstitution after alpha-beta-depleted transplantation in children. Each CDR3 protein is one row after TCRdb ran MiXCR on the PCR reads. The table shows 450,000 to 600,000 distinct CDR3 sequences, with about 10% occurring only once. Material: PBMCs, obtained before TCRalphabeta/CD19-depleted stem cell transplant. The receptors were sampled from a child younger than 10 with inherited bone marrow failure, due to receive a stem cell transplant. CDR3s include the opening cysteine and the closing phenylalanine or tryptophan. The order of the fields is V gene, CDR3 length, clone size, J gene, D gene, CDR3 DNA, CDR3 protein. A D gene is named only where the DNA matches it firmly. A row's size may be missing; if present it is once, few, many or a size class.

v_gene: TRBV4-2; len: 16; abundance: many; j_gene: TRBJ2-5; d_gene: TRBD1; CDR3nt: TGTGCCAGCAGCCAACGAGATACAGGGGGGTGGGAGACCCAGTACTTC; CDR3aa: CASSQRDTGGWETQYF
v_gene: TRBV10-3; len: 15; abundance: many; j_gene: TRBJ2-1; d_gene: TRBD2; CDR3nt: TGTGCCATCAGTGAGAGTCTAGCGGGAAACAATGAGCAGTTCTTC; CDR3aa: CAISESLAGNNEQFF
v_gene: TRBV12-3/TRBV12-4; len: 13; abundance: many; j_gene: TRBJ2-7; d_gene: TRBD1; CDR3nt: TGTGCCAGCGGGCCGACAGGGCGTTACGAGCAGTACTTC; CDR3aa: CASGPTGRYEQYF
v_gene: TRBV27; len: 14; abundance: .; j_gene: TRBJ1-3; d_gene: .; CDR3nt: TGTGCCAGCAGTTTAAAGGCAGCTGGAAACACCATAAATTTT; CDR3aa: CASSLKAAGNTINF
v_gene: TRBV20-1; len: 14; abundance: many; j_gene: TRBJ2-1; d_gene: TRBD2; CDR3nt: TGCAGTATGACTAGCGGGAGAACGTACAATGAGCAGTTCTTC; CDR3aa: CSMTSGRTYNEQFF
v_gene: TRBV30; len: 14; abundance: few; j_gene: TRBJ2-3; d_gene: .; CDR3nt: TGTGCCTGGAGTAGGTCGCAGACTACAGATACGCAGTATTTT; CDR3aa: CAWSRSQTTDTQYF
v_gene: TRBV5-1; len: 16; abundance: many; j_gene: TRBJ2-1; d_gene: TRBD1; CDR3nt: TGCGCCAGCAGCTTGGGATCGGGACAGAGCAACAATGAGCAGTTCTTC; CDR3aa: CASSLGSGQSNNEQFF
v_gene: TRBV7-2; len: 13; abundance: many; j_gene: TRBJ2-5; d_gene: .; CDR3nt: TGTGCCAGCAGCCCACAGGGAGGCGGGACCCAGTACTTC; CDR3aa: CASSPQGGGTQYF
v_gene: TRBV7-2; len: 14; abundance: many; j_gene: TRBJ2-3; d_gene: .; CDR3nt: TGTGCCAGCAGCTCAGACCCTCGCACAGATACGCAGTATTTT; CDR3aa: CASSSDPRTDTQYF
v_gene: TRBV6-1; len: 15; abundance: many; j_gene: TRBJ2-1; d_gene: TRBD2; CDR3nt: TGTGCCAGCAGCAAACGGACTAGTTACCCCCATGAGCAGTTCTTC; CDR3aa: CASSKRTSYPHEQFF
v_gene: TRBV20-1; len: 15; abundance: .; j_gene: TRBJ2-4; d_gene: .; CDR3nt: TGCAGTGCTAGAGTTCCGCAAGGGGCGGGCATCATTCAGTACTTC; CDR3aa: CSARVPQGAGIIQYF
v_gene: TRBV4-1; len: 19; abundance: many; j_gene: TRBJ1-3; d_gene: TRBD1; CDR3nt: TGCGCCAGCAGCCACGTAACCCGGGGACAGCCGAGCTCTGGAAACACCATATATTTT; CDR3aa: CASSHVTRGQPSSGNTIYF
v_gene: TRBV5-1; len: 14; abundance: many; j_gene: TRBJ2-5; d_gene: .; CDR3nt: TGCGCCAGCAGCTTGGGACAGCCTTGGGAGACCCAGTACTTC; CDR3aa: CASSLGQPWETQYF
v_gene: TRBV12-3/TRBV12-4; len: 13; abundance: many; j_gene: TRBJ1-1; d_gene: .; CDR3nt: TGTGCCAGCAGTTTCACAGGAGCGACTGAAGCTTTCTTT; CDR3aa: CASSFTGATEAFF
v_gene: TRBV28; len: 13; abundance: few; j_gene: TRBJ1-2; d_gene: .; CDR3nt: TGTGCCAGCAGTGATTGGGGAGTCTATGGCTACACCTTC; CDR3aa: CASSDWGVYGYTF
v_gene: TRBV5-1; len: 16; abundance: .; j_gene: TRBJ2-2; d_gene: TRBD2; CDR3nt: TGCGCCAGCAGCTTGGATCCTAGCGGGAGGTTCGGGGAGCTGTTTTTT; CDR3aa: CASSLDPSGRFGELFF
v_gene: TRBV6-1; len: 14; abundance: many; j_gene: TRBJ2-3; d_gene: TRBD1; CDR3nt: TGTGCCAGCAGTGAAGCGGGACAGGGAGATACGCAGTATTTT; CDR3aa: CASSEAGQGDTQYF
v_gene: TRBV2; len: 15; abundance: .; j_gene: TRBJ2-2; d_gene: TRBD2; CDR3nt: TGTGCCAGCAGATCCCGGGAGGAGTCCACCGGGGAGCTGTTTTTT; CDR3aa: CASRSREESTGELFF
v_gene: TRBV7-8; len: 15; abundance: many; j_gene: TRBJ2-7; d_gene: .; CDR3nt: TGTGCCAGCAGCTTAGGTTTCGGACCGAACTACGAGCAGTACTTC; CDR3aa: CASSLGFGPNYEQYF
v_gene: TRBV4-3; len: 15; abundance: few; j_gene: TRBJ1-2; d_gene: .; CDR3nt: TGCGCCAGCAGCTTGAGTGGGTTGGGCCTCTATGGCTACACCTTC; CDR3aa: CASSLSGLGLYGYTF
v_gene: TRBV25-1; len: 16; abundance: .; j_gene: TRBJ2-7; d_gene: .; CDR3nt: TGTGCCAGCAGTGAATTAGGCACTTTAGCTGTGCACGAGCAGTACTTC; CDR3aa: CASSELGTLAVHEQYF
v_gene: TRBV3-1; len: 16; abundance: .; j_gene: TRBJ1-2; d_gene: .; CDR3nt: TGTGCCAGCAGCCCTCCCCCGGAGGGTGTCGACTATGGCTACACCTTC; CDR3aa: CASSPPPEGVDYGYTF
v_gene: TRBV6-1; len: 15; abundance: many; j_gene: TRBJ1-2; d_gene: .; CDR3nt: TGTGCCAGCAGGACTTTAGCCCATGACTCTGGTGGCTACACCTTC; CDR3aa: CASRTLAHDSGGYTF
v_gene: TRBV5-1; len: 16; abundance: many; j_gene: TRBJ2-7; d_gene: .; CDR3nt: TGCGCCAGCAGCTTGGACGGAAGAACTCTAATTTACGAGCAGTACTTC; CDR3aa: CASSLDGRTLIYEQYF
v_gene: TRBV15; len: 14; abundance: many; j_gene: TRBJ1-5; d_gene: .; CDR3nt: TGTGCCACCAGCAGAGATGTTTATGGGCAGCCCCAGCATTTT; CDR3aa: CATSRDVYGQPQHF
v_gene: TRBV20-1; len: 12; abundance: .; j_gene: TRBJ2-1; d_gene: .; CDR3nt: TGCAGTGCTAGCCGGACTGGATTTGAGCAGTTCTTC; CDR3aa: CSASRTGFEQFF
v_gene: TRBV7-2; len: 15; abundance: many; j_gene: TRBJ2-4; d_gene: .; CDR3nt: TGTGCCAGCAGCTTAGAGGGTGGGTCGGTATACATTCAGTACTTC; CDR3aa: CASSLEGGSVYIQYF
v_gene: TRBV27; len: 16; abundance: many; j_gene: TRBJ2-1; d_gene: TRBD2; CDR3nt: TGTGCCAGCAGTGCCCGAGGACTAGCGGGAGGGGGTGAGCAGTTCTTC; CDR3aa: CASSARGLAGGGEQFF